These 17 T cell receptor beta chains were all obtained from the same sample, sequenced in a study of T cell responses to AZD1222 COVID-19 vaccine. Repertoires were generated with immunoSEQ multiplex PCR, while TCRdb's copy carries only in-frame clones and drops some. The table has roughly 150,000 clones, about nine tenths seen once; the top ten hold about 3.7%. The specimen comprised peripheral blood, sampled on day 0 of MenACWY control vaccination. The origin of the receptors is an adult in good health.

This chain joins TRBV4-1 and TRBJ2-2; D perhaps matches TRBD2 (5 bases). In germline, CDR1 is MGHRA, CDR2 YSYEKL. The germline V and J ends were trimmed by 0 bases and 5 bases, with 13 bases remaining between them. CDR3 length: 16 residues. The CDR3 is CASSQEGQPGTGELFF. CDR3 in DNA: TGCGCCAGCAGCCAAGAAGGGCAGCCGGGGACCGGGGAGCTGTTTTTT.

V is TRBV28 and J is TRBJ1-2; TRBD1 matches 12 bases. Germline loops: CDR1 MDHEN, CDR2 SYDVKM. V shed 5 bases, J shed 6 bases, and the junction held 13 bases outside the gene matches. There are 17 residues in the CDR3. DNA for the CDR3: TGTGCCAGCAGTCCCCGGGACAGGGGGCCTTCCCGGGATGGCTACACCTTC. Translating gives CASSPRDRGPSRDGYTF.

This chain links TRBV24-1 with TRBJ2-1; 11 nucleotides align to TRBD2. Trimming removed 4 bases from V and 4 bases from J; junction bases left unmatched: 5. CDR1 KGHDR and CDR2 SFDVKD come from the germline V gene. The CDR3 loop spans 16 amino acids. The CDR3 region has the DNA TGTGCCACCAGTGACTTTATAGCGGGAGGGTACAATGAGCAGTTCTTC. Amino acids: CATSDFIAGGYNEQFF.

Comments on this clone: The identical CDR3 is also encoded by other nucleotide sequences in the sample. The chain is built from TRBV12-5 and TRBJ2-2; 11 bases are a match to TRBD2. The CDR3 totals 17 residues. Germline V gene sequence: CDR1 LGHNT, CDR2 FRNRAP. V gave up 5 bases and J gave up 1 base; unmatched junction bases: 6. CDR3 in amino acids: CASGQGTSGRNTGELFF. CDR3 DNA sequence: TGTGCTAGTGGTCAGGGGACTAGCGGAAGGAACACCGGGGAGCTGTTTTTT.

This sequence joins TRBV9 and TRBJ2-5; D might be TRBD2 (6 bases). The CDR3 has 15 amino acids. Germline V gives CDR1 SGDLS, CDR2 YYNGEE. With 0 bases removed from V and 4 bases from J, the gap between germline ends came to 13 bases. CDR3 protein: CASSVAEGAGETQYF. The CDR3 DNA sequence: TGTGCCAGCAGCGTAGCGGAGGGAGCGGGAGAGACCCAGTACTTC.

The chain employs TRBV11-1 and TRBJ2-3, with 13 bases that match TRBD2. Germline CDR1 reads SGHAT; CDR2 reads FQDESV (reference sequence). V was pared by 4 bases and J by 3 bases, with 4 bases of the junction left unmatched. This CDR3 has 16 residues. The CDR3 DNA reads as TGTGCCAGCAGCTCGGGACTAGCGGGGAGGACAGATACGCAGTATTTT. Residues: CASSSGLAGRTDTQYF.

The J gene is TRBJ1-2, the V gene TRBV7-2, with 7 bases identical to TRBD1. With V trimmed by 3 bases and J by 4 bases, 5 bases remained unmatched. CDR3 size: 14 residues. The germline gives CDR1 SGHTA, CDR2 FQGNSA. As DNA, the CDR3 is TGTGCCAGCAGCTTCCGGGACAGCAGCTATGGCTACACCTTC. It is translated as CASSFRDSSYGYTF.

The CDR3 protein is CASSSVTVMAEKLFF. The CDR3 DNA is TGTGCCAGCAGTTCGGTGACAGTGATGGCGGAAAAACTGTTTTTT. The J gene is TRBJ1-4, the V gene TRBV28; weak D call: TRBD1 (5 bases). This CDR3 is 15 amino acids long. Germline-derived CDR1 and CDR2 are MDHEN and SYDVKM. The V and J ends lost 4 bases and 8 bases respectively, with 17 bases between them.

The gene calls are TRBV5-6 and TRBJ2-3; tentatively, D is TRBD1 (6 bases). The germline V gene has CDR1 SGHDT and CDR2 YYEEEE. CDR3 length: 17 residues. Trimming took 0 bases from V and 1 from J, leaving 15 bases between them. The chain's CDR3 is CASSLAFLQGGTDTQYF. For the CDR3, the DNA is TGTGCCAGCAGCTTGGCCTTCTTACAGGGAGGCACAGATACGCAGTATTTT.

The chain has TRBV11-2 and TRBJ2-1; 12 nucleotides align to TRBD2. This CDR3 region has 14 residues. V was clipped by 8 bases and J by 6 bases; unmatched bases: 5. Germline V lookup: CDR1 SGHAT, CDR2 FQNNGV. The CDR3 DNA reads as TGTGCCAGCGGATCTAGCGGGGGGGCCAATGAGCAGTTCTTC. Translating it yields CASGSSGGANEQFF.

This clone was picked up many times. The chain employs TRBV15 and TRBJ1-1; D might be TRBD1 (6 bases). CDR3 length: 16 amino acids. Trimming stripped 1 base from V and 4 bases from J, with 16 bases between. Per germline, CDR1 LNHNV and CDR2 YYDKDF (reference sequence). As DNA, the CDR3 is TGTGCCACCAGCAGAGGCGGGGGGCTCGTGAGCACTGAAGCTTTCTTT. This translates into CATSRGGGLVSTEAFF. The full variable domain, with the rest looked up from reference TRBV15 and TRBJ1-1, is DAMVIQNPRYQVTQFGKPVTLSCSQTLNHNVMYWYQQKSSQAPKLLFHYYDKDFNNEADTPDNFQSRRPNTSFCFLDIRSPGLGDTAMYLCATSRGGGLVSTEAFFGQGTRLTVV.

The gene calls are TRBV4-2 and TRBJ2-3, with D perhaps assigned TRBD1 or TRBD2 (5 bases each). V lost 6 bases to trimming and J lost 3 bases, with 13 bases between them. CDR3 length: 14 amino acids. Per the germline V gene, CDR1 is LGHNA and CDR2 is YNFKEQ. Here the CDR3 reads CASSPLGVTDTQYF. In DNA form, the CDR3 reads TGTGCCAGCAGTCCATTGGGGGTTACAGATACGCAGTATTTT.

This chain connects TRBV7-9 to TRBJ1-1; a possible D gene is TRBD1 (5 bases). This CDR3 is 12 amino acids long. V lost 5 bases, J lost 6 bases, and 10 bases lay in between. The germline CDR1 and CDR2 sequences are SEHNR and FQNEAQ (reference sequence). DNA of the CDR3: TGTGCCAGCAGCACAGGTCTTTCTGAAGCTTTCTTT. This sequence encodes CASSTGLSEAFF.

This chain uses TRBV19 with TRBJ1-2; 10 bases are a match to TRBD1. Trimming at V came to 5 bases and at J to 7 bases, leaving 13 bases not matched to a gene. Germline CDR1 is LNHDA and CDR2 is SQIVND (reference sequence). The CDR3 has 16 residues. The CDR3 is CASSVPEGTGVTGYTF. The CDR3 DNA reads TGTGCCAGTAGTGTACCCGAAGGGACAGGGGTTACTGGCTACACCTTC.

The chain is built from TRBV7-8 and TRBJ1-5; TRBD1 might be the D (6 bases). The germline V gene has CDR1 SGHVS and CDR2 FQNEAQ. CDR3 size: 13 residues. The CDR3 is CSGGTGPNQPQHF. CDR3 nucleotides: TGTTCGGGGGGCACGGGTCCCAATCAGCCCCAGCATTTT.

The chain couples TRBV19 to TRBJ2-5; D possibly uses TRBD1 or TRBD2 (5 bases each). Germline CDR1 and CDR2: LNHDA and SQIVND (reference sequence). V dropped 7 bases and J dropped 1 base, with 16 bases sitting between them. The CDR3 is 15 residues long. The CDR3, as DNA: TGTGCCAGTACCCCACAGGCTAGCTTCCAAGAGACCCAGTACTTC. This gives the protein CASTPQASFQETQYF.

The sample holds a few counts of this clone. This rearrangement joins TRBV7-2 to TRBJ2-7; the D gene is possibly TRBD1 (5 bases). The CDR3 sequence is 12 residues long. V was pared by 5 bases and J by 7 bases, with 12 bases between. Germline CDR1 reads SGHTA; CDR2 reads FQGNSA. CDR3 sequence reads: CASSLDNPEQYF. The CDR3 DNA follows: TGTGCCAGCAGCCTGGACAATCCGGAGCAGTACTTC.